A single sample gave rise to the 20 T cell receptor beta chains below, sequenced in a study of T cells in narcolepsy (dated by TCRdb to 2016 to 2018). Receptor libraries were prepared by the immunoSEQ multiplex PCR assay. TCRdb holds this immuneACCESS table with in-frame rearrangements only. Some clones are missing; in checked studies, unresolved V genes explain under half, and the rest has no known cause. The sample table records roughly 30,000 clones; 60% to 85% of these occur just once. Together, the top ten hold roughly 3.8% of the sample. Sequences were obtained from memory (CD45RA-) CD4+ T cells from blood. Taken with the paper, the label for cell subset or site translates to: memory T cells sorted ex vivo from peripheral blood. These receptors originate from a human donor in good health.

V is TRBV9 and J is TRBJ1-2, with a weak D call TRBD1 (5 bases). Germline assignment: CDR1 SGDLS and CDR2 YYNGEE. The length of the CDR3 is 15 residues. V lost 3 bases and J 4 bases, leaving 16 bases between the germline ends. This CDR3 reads CASSERVSGTYGYTF. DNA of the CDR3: TGTGCCAGCAGCGAGCGGGTCTCAGGGACCTATGGCTACACCTTC.

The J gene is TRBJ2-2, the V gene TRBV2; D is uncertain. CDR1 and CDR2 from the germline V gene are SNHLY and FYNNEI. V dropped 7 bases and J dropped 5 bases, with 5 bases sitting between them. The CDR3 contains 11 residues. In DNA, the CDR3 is TGTGCCAGCAAGTCGACCGGGGAGCTGTTTTTT. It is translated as CASKSTGELFF.

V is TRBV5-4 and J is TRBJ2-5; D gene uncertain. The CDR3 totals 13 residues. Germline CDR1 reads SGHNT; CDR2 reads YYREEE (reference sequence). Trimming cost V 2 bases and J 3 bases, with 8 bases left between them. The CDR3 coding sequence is TGTGCCAGCAGCTTTGAGCCTAAAGAGACCCAGTACTTC. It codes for CASSFEPKETQYF.

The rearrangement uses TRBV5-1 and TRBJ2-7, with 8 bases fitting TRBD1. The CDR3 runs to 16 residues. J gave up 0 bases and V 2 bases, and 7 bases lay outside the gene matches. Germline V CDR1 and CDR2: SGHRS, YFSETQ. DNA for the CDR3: TGCGCCAGCAGCTTCGCAGGACAGGGCAGCTCCTACGAGCAGTACTTC. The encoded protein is CASSFAGQGSSYEQYF.

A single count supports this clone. The CDR3: CASQTGETQYF. DNA for the CDR3: TGCGCCAGCCAGACGGGGGAGACCCAGTACTTC. The V and J genes are TRBV10-2 and TRBJ2-5, with a tentative D call TRBD2 (5 bases). The CDR3 runs to 11 residues. V was cut by 8 bases and J by 5 bases, with 9 bases left in between. Germline assignment: CDR1 WSHSY and CDR2 SAAADI.

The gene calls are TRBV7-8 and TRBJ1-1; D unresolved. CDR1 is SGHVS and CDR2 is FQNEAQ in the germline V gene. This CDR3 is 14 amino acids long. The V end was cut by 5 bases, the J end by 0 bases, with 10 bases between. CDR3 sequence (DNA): TGTGCCAGCAGCCAAGAACTGATGAACACTGAAGCTTTCTTT. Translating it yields CASSQELMNTEAFF.

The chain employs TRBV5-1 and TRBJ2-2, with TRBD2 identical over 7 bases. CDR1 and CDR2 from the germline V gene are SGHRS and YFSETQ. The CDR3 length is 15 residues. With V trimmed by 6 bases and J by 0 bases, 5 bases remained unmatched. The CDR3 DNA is TGCGCCAGCACGCGGGAGCGCGCGAACACCGGGGAGCTGTTTTTT. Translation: CASTRERANTGELFF.

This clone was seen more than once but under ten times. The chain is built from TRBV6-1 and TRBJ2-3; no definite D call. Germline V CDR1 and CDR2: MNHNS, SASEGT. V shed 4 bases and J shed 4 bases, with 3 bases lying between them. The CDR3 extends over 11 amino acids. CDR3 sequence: CASSVADTQYF. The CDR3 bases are TGTGCCAGCAGTGTAGCAGATACGCAGTATTTT.

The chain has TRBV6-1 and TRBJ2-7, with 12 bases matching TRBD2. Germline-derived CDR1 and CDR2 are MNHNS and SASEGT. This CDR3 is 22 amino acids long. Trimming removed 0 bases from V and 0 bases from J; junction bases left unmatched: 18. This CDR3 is CASSEALQRTSGTPWASYEQYF. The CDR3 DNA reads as TGTGCCAGCAGTGAAGCGCTTCAAAGGACTAGCGGGACACCCTGGGCCTCCTACGAGCAGTACTTC.

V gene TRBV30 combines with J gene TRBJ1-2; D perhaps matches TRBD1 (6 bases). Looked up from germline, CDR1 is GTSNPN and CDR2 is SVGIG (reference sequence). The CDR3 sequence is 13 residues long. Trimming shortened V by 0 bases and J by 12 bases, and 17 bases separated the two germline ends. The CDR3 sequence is CAWSVQGREADTF. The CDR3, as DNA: TGTGCCTGGAGTGTACAGGGCCGAGAGGCAGACACCTTC.

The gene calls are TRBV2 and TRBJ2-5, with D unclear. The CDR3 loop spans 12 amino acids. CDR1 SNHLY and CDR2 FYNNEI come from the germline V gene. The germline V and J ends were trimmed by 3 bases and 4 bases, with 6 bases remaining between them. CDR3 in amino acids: CASSDDVETQYF. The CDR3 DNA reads TGTGCCAGCAGTGATGATGTAGAGACCCAGTACTTC.

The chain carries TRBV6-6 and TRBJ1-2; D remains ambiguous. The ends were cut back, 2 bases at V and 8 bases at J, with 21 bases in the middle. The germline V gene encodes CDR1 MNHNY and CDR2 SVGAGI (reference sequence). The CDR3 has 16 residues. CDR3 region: CASSYDLRPTMSGYTF. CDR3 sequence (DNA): TGTGCCAGCAGTTACGATCTTAGGCCGACTATGAGCGGCTACACCTTC.

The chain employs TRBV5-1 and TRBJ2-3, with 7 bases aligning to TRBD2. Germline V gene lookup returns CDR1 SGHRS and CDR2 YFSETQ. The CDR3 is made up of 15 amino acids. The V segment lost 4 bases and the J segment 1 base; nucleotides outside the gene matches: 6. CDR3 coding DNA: TGCGCCAGCAGCCCCTGGGGGGGTGGCACAGATACGCAGTATTTT. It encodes CASSPWGGGTDTQYF.

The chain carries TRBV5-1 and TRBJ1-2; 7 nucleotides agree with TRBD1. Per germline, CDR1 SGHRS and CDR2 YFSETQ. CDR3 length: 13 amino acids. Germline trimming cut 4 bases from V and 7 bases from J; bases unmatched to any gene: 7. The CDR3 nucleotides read TGCGCCAGCAGCCCAGGGGGTGAGGGTGGCTACACCTTC. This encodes CASSPGGEGGYTF.

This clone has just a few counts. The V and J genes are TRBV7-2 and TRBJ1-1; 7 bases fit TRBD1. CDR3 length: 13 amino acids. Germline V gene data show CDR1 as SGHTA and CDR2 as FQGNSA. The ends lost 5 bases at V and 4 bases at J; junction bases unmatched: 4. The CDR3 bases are TGTGCCAGCAGCGGTGGGACAGTCACTGAAGCTTTCTTT. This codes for CASSGGTVTEAFF.

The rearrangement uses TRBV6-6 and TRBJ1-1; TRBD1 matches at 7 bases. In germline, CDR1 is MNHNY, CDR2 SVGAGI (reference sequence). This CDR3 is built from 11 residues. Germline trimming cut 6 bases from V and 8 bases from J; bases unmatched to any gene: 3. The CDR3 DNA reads TGTGCCAGCAGCCGGGACAGAGAAGCTTTCTTT. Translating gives CASSRDREAFF.

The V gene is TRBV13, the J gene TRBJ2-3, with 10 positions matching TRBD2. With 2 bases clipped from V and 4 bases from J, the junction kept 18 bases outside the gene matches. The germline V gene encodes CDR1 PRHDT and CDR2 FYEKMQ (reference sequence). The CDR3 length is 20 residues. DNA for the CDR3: TGTGCCAGCAGCTTATATGTCAGGGAGAGCGGGAGGGCCGTAGCAGATACGCAGTATTTT. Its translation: CASSLYVRESGRAVADTQYF. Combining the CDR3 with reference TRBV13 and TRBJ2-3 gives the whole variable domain AAGVIQSPRHLIKEKRETATLKCYPIPRHDTVYWYQQGPGQDPQFLISFYEKMQSDKGSIPDRFSAQQFSDYHSELNMSSLELGDSALYFCASSLYVRESGRAVADTQYFGPGTRLTVL.

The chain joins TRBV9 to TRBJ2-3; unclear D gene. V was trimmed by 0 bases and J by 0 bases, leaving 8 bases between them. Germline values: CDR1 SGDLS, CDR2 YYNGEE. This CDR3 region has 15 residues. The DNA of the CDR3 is TGTGCCAGCAGCGTAGGTCTAGGGAGCACAGATACGCAGTATTTT. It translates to CASSVGLGSTDTQYF.

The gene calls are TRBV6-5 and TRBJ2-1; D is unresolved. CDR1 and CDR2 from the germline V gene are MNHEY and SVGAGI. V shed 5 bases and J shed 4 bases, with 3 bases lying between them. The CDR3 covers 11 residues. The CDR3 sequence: CASSKYNEQFF. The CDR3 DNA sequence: TGTGCCAGCAGTAAGTACAATGAGCAGTTCTTC.

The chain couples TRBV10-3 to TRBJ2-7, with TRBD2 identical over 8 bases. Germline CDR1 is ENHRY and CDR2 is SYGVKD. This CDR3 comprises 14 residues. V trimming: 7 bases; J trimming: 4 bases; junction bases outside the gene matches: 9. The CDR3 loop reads CAIKASGSAYEQYF. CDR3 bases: TGTGCCATCAAGGCAAGCGGGAGTGCTTACGAGCAGTACTTC.